The next 27 T cell receptor beta chains were all read from a single sample in a study of blood T cell repertoires in COVID-19. Clones were read by immunoSEQ multiplex PCR, and TCRdb kept only the in-frame ones, dropping some. The sample includes about 480,000 clones, around 89% seen only once; the top ten take 1.5% to 2%. Sequencing was carried out using PBMCs or T cells enriched from blood (not recorded which). The receptor source for this set is a middle-aged woman who had recovered from COVID-19.

The J gene is TRBJ1-2, the V gene TRBV29-1; the D is unclear. The CDR3 extends over 11 amino acids. CDR1 and CDR2 from the germline V gene are SQVTM and ANQGSEA. Trimming shortened V by 1 base and J by 10 bases, and 10 bases separated the two germline ends. This CDR3 reads CSVEAERAYTF. CDR3 nucleotide sequence: TGCAGCGTTGAAGCGGAGAGAGCCTACACCTTC.

In this sample, this clone turned up a few times. The V gene is TRBV18, the J gene TRBJ1-5, with TRBD1 identical over 10 bases. In germline, CDR1 is KGHSH, CDR2 LQKENI. The ends lost 4 bases at V and 4 bases at J; junction bases unmatched: 4. The CDR3 covers 15 residues. The CDR3 DNA reads TGTGCCAGCTCACTCCAGGGACAGGGGAATCAGCCCCAGCATTTT. Its protein product is CASSLQGQGNQPQHF.

The chain joins TRBV15 to TRBJ2-3, with D possibly TRBD2 on 6 matching bases. V was trimmed by 0 bases and J by 0 bases, leaving 10 bases between them. The CDR3 is 16 residues long. The germline gives CDR1 LNHNV, CDR2 YYDKDF (reference sequence). The CDR3 DNA reads TGTGCCACCAGCAGAGATCTGGGACTTAGCACAGATACGCAGTATTTT. Translated, it gives CATSRDLGLSTDTQYF.

The V call is TRBV9, the J call TRBJ2-3, with TRBD2 identical over 13 bases. CDR3 length equals 17 residues. The V gene end was trimmed by 4 bases and the J gene end by 5 bases; junction bases not matched to a gene: 10. In germline, CDR1 is SGDLS, CDR2 YYNGEE. As DNA, the CDR3 is TGTGCCAGCAGCCCCCGGACTAGCGGGAGATTAGGAGATACGCAGTATTTT. It yields the protein CASSPRTSGRLGDTQYF.

V usage is TRBV11-2 and J usage is TRBJ1-3, with D maybe TRBD1 (5 bases). Germline V gene data show CDR1 as SGHAT and CDR2 as FQNNGV. The CDR3 consists of 16 residues. Trimming stripped 3 bases from V and 9 bases from J, with 21 bases between. This CDR3 is CASSFRTPNSGVTIYF. CDR3 DNA sequence: TGTGCCAGCAGCTTCCGGACACCAAACTCTGGAGTCACCATATATTTT.

This sequence joins TRBV5-1 and TRBJ1-6; D not resolved. CDR1 and CDR2 (germline): SGHRS, YFSETQ. Trimming shortened V by 0 bases and J by 6 bases, and 13 bases separated the two germline ends. The CDR3 is 16 residues long. CDR3: CASSLGSTLGNSPLHF. DNA for the CDR3: TGCGCCAGCAGCTTGGGGTCTACCCTCGGTAATTCACCCCTCCACTTT.

The CDR3 sequence is CASSLMETGELFF. Written as DNA, the CDR3 is TGCGCCAGCAGCTTGATGGAGACCGGGGAGCTGTTTTTT. The chain links TRBV5-1 to TRBJ2-2; D is unresolved. The germline V gene has CDR1 SGHRS and CDR2 YFSETQ. This CDR3 contains 13 residues. Trimming pared 1 base from V and 5 bases from J, leaving 6 bases between.

This sequence joins TRBV6-6 and TRBJ2-1; 11 bases are a match to TRBD2. Trimming took 4 bases from V and 4 from J; bases not matched to a gene: 6. The CDR3 extends over 16 amino acids. Per the germline V gene, CDR1 is MNHNY and CDR2 is SVGAGI (reference sequence). CDR3 in DNA: TGTGCCAGCAGTTCCATAACTAGCGGGAGATACAATGAGCAGTTCTTC. This translates into CASSSITSGRYNEQFF.

The table lists this clone with a count of one. The chain joins TRBV7-9 to TRBJ2-7, with 9 nucleotides matching TRBD2. J was trimmed by 2 bases and V by 2 bases; bases with no gene match: 4. There are 15 residues in the CDR3. Germline V gene data show CDR1 as SEHNR and CDR2 as FQNEAQ (reference sequence). For the CDR3, the DNA is TGTGCCAGCAGCTTACTCGCGGGAGGGCCCTACGAGCAGTACTTC. It specifies CASSLLAGGPYEQYF.

This clone was detected a few times. The rearrangement uses TRBV6-5 and TRBJ2-1; maybe TRBD2 (5 bases). Trimming cost V 6 bases and J 6 bases, with 6 bases left between them. This CDR3 has 11 amino acids. Germline V gene lookup returns CDR1 MNHEY and CDR2 SVGAGI. CDR3 loop: CASSGLNEQFF. DNA of the CDR3: TGTGCCAGCAGCGGACTCAATGAGCAGTTCTTC.

The chain combines TRBV30 with TRBJ2-1, with TRBD1 matching over 7 bases. This CDR3 is built from 15 residues. Germline loops: CDR1 GTSNPN, CDR2 SVGIG (reference sequence). The junction had 8 bases not matched to a gene; V was cut back by 0 bases and J by 6 bases. CDR3 in DNA: TGTGCCTGGAGTGTCGGCCGGACAGGAAGCAATGAGCAGTTCTTC. Amino acids: CAWSVGRTGSNEQFF.

CDR3 DNA sequence: TGCAGCGTTGCGGGTGCAGATGAAAAACTGTTTTTT. Its translation: CSVAGADEKLFF. The chain is built from TRBV29-1 and TRBJ1-4, with D hard to call. V shed 4 bases and J shed 6 bases, with 9 bases lying between them. The CDR3 has 12 amino acids. In germline, CDR1 is SQVTM, CDR2 ANQGSEA.

The CDR3 sequence is CASSLLQGNSPLHF. The CDR3 nucleotides are TGTGCCAGCAGCTTACTACAGGGCAATTCACCCCTCCACTTT. The V and J genes are TRBV7-8 and TRBJ1-6; D may be TRBD1 (6 bases). The CDR3 has 14 residues. Germline CDR1 SGHVS, CDR2 FQNEAQ. The V end was cut by 2 bases, the J end by 7 bases, with 9 bases between.

This chain joins TRBV29-1 and TRBJ1-1; no definite D call. V was cut by 5 bases and J by 4 bases, with 11 bases left in between. Germline CDR1 and CDR2: SQVTM and ANQGSEA. The CDR3 runs 12 residues. The CDR3 bases are TGCAGCGTTACCGGGTTTGCCACTGAAGCTTTCTTT. It specifies CSVTGFATEAFF. The whole variable domain, remainder taken from reference TRBV29-1 and TRBJ1-1, is SAVISQKPSRDICQRGTSLTIQCQVDSQVTMMFWYRQQPGQSLTLIATANQGSEATYESGFVIDKFPISRPNLTFSTLTVSNMSPEDSSIYLCSVTGFATEAFFGQGTRLTVV.

The genes are TRBV9 and TRBJ2-1; TRBD2 matches at 10 bases. The trim removed 0 bases at V and 6 bases at J, leaving 3 bases unmatched. There are 15 residues in the CDR3. The germline CDR1 and CDR2 sequences are SGDLS and YYNGEE. CDR3 nucleotide sequence: TGTGCCAGCAGCGTAGCGCCTAGCGGGGGCAATGAGCAGTTCTTC. It translates to CASSVAPSGGNEQFF.

V and J are TRBV7-9 and TRBJ2-1, with 13 positions matching TRBD2. This CDR3 has 18 residues. Germline CDR1 reads SEHNR; CDR2 reads FQNEAQ (reference sequence). The V gene end was trimmed by 4 bases and the J gene end by 7 bases; junction bases not matched to a gene: 13. Here the CDR3 reads CASSSYYIGLAGVNEQFF. The CDR3 bases are TGTGCCAGCAGCTCTTACTACATAGGACTAGCGGGAGTTAATGAGCAGTTCTTC.

In its sample, this clone was seen a few times. The chain uses TRBV12-1 and TRBJ1-3; the table's D call TRBD1 went unverified against the DNA. TRBV12-1 is flagged as a pseudogene. The CDR3 contains 16 residues. The CDR3 DNA follows: TGTGCCAGCAGCTTTGGGGAGAGGGGGTTGGGAAACACCATATATTTT. It translates to CASSFGERGLGNTIYF.

The chain carries TRBV2 and TRBJ1-1; D perhaps matches TRBD1 (5 bases). The CDR3 spans 13 residues. V dropped 6 bases and J dropped 0 bases, with 8 bases sitting between them. Germline CDR1 is SNHLY and CDR2 is FYNNEI. This chain's CDR3 is CASRRGVNTEAFF. CDR3 nucleotide sequence: TGTGCCAGCAGGCGGGGGGTGAACACTGAAGCTTTCTTT.

The chain joins TRBV4-3 to TRBJ2-6; D might be TRBD1 (6 bases). Germline CDR1 and CDR2: LGHNA and YSLEER. V dropped 1 base and J dropped 0 bases, with 10 bases sitting between them. This CDR3 is 17 amino acids long. The CDR3 nucleotides read TGCGCCAGCAGCCAAGGACAGGACCTCTCTGGGGCCAACGTCCTGACTTTC. Translated: CASSQGQDLSGANVLTF.

The CDR3 region has the DNA TGTGCCACCAGTGATCCCGGGACAGGGGGCGACTATGGCTACACCTTC. It yields the protein CATSDPGTGGDYGYTF. The chain uses TRBV24-1 and TRBJ1-2, with 12 bases fitting TRBD1. The CDR3 spans 16 residues. After removal of 3 bases from V and 3 bases from J, the junction contained 4 bases not matched to a gene. CDR1 KGHDR and CDR2 SFDVKD come from the germline V gene.

The chain employs TRBV7-2 and TRBJ2-1; no clear D gene. The CDR3 loop spans 14 amino acids. Germline loops: CDR1 SGHTA, CDR2 FQGNSA. V lost 1 base and J lost 4, with 8 bases in between. This CDR3 reads CASSLEAAYNEQFF. DNA of the CDR3: TGTGCCAGCAGCTTAGAGGCGGCATACAATGAGCAGTTCTTC.

This chain links TRBV11-2 with TRBJ2-3; D uncertain. The germline V gene has CDR1 SGHAT and CDR2 FQNNGV. The germline V and J ends were trimmed by 3 bases and 1 base, with 5 bases remaining between them. CDR3 size: 13 residues. CDR3 bases: TGTGCCAGCAGCTTTTCAGGCACAGATACGCAGTATTTT. Protein product: CASSFSGTDTQYF.

The chain couples TRBV9 to TRBJ2-1; D gene unclear. Germline V gene sequence: CDR1 SGDLS, CDR2 YYNGEE. The CDR3 loop spans 16 amino acids. Trimming stripped 0 bases from V and 0 bases from J, with 10 bases between. CDR3 bases: TGTGCCAGCAGCGTAGAGGCGGCGAGCTCCTACAATGAGCAGTTCTTC. Its translation: CASSVEAASSYNEQFF.

DNA of the CDR3: TGTGCCACCTACCAGCGGGATAAAAACATTCAGTACTTC. Protein: CATYQRDKNIQYF. V usage is TRBV19 and J usage is TRBJ2-4; 7 positions match TRBD2. The CDR3 has 13 amino acids. CDR1 and CDR2 (germline): LNHDA, SQIVND (reference sequence). The junction had 7 bases not matched to a gene; V was cut back by 10 bases and J by 4 bases. The complete variable domain, with remaining parts taken from reference TRBV19 and TRBJ2-4, reads DGGITQSPKYLFRKEGQNVTLSCEQNLNHDAMYWYRQDPGQGLRLIYYSQIVNDFQKGDIAEGYSVSREKKESFPLTVTSAQKNPTAFYLCATYQRDKNIQYFGAGTRLSVL.

This clone was detected only once. The V and J genes are TRBV7-2 and TRBJ2-2; TRBD2 matches at 13 bases. With V trimmed by 1 base and J by 6 bases, 5 bases remained unmatched. Germline V gives CDR1 SGHTA, CDR2 FQGNSA. This CDR3 spans 17 amino acids. The CDR3 sequence: CASSLDLTSGRPGELFF. The CDR3 DNA reads TGTGCCAGCAGCTTAGATTTGACTAGCGGGAGGCCCGGGGAGCTGTTTTTT.

This chain joins TRBV18 and TRBJ1-2; D is possibly TRBD1 (6 bases). V lost 2 bases and J 8 bases, leaving 9 bases between the germline ends. Germline V gives CDR1 KGHSH, CDR2 LQKENI. This CDR3 contains 12 residues. CDR3 sequence reads: CASSPGGDGYTF. The CDR3, as DNA: TGTGCCAGCTCACCAGGGGGCGACGGCTACACCTTC.

As regards this clone: Other nucleotide sequences in the sample specify the same CDR3. This sequence joins TRBV6-5 and TRBJ1-1; TRBD1 might be the D (5 bases). The CDR3 is 14 residues long. V lost 3 bases to trimming and J lost 2 bases, with 10 bases between them. Germline CDR1 MNHEY, CDR2 SVGAGI. The CDR3 reads CASSYLQGNTEAFF. CDR3 DNA: TGTGCCAGCAGTTATTTGCAGGGCAACACTGAAGCTTTCTTT.